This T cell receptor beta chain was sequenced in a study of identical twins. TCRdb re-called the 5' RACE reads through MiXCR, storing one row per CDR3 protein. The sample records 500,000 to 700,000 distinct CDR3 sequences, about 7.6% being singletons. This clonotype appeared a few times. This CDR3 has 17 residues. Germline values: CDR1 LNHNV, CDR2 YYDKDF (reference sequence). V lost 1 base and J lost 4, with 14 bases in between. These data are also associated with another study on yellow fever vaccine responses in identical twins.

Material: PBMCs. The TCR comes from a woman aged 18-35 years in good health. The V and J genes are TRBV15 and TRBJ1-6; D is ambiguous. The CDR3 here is CATSRAAEGRYNSPLHF. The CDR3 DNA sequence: TGTGCCACCAGCAGAGCGGCTGAAGGGAGGTATAATTCACCCCTCCACTTT.